This TCR beta chain was recovered during a study of T cell responses to AZD1222 COVID-19 vaccine (dated by TCRdb to the early 2020s). A note on the overall study: TCR sequencing was performed for more than 230 trial participants, of whom about 200 were given two doses of AZD1222 and some 25 were given two doses of MenACWY control vaccine. Enrollment into the trials was organized by age into subgroups of 18-55, 56-69 and 70-plus years, and those subgroups contained roughly 150, 30 and 60 TCR-sequenced participants, respectively.

In light of the paper, this sample's time point label describes: baseline before first vaccination. The treatment or condition label, read with the paper, signifies: meningococcal conjugate vaccine given as trial control. Vaccinee samples were obtained from the UK trials COV001 and COV002, which included a single-blind randomized controlled phase 2/3 trial of AZD1222 (ChAdOx1 nCoV-19) in healthy adults. Trial participant PBMC samples were collected at day 0 and day 28 after the second dose for TCRbeta chain sequencing. The study at large found these results: Nearly half of unique spike-specific TCRs reportedly recognized epitopes outside regions mutated in the B.1.351 and B.1.1.7 variants. In the small 56-69-year group, the increase in depth fell short of significance, most likely because of low power. Conclusions about previously exposed vaccinees were limited because only six AZD1222 recipients were SARS-CoV-2 seropositive at baseline. After two AZD1222 doses, spike-specific TCR breadth and depth were significantly higher than at day 0 and than in MenACWY recipients. No day 14 peak-response samples were available, so repertoires were characterized only after the peak T cell response. Vaccine-associated CD4 TCRs spanned the whole spike protein, with dominant responses in regions 160-218 and 743-854. Participants were mostly white British, with more females than males. The authors suggested clonal diversity may have been underestimated.

As for this clone: It lacks a known antigen. Per-nucleotide qualities are absent, and no much larger clonotype sits a single base away.

The CDR3 regions of human TCRbeta chains were subjected to immunosequencing. In the source study's methods: Repertoire TCRs were matched against a reference library of SARS-CoV-2-specific TCRs generated with the MIRA antigen-specificity platform. Breadth was defined as the fraction of unique TCRs that were SARS-CoV-2-associated, and depth was defined as the fraction of total T cells that were SARS-CoV-2-associated. Each spike-specific TCR was assigned to its reactive spike region and to a CD4 or CD8 class using the MIRA data. Log10-transformed breadth and depth values were compared by one-way ANOVA with Sidak's multiple comparisons tests. The table comes from immuneACCESS by way of TCRdb, which keeps in-frame sequences with V and J called. Part of the clones is missing from these tables; in studies checked, under half for an unresolved V gene and the rest for unknown reasons. That table furnishes V, J and clone size, whereas the DNA furnished D and trimming. For this sample there are 150,000 to 180,000 clones; 86% appear just once. Jointly, the top ten make up roughly 5.8% of the sample.

The CDR3 starts with the cysteine, ends with the phenylalanine, and has 14 residues. Left in the record is the CDR3 DNA by itself, 42 bases read in frame from the first base. V has 10 bases trimmed and J has 9 bases trimmed; junction bases matching no gene number 8. CDR1 and CDR2 were assigned from the germline V gene (reference sequence) as LNHDA and SQIVND. The chain employs TRBV19 and TRBJ2-1, with 14 middle bases fitting TRBD2. The clonotype was recovered from an adult in good health. Sequencing was performed on peripheral blood, taken on day 0 of MenACWY control vaccination. The CDR3 region reads CATMTSGGAVEQFF. The DNA is as follows: TGTGCCACCATGACTAGCGGGGGGGCCGTTGAGCAGTTCTTC.